The rows below give T cell receptor beta chains drawn from one sample of a study of blood T cell repertoires in COVID-19. Clones were sequenced by immunoSEQ multiplex PCR, and TCRdb holds only the in-frame ones, with some missing. The data contain 650,000 to 800,000 clones, around 90% of them singletons. Sequenced: peripheral blood. These receptors came from a woman aged 18-30 years with acute or convalescent COVID-19. The CDR3 runs from the conserved cysteine through the conserved F or W. A D gene is named only where the DNA matches it firmly. Clone size is not always given. Where it is, it says once, few, many or a class for expanded clones.

size: -; V: TRBV5-1; D: TRBD2; J: TRBJ2-7; DNA: TGCGCCAGCAGCTTGGGAGGCGGGGGGGCACACGAGCAGTACTTC; CDR3: CASSLGGGGAHEQYF
size: -; V: TRBV4-3; D: TRBD1; J: TRBJ1-1; DNA: TGCGCCAGCAGCCAAGATCTGCGACAGGGCCGGGGGACTGAAGCTTTCTTT; CDR3: CASSQDLRQGRGTEAFF
size: -; V: TRBV9; D: -; J: TRBJ2-7; DNA: TGTGCCAGCAGCACGGACTCCGAAATCCCTTGGGAGCAGTACTTC; CDR3: CASSTDSEIPWEQYF
size: -; V: TRBV14; D: TRBD1; J: TRBJ1-1; DNA: TGTGCCAGCAGCCTTCGGACAGGGCGGGGTGAGAATGAGGCTTTCTTT; CDR3: CASSLRTGRGENEAFF
size: -; V: TRBV19; D: TRBD2; J: TRBJ2-2; DNA: TGTGCCAGTAGTATAAATGCGGGAGGCGGCGGGGAGCTGTTTTTT; CDR3: CASSINAGGGGELFF
size: -; V: TRBV4-3; D: TRBD1; J: TRBJ2-2; DNA: TGCGCCAGCAGCCCCGGGACAGGGGTTACCGGGGAGCTGTTTTTT; CDR3: CASSPGTGVTGELFF
size: once; V: TRBV27; D: -; J: TRBJ2-1; DNA: TGTGCCAGCAGTTTGAGGAGGGGCAGGAACAATGAGCAGTTCTTC; CDR3: CASSLRRGRNNEQFF
size: -; V: TRBV5-5; D: -; J: TRBJ1-1; DNA: TGTGCCAGCAGCAGCCTTTGGGGGGGAGCGGCTTTCTTT; CDR3: CASSSLWGGAAFF
size: -; V: TRBV6-2/TRBV6-3; D: -; J: TRBJ1-1; DNA: TGTGCCAGCAGCCAGGGGATGAACACTGAAGCTTTCTTT; CDR3: CASSQGMNTEAFF
size: once; V: TRBV6-1; D: -; J: TRBJ2-7; DNA: TGTGCCAGCAGTGAAGAGGGGGCCTACGAGCAGTACTTC; CDR3: CASSEEGAYEQYF
size: -; V: TRBV25-1; D: -; J: TRBJ2-7; DNA: TGTGCCAGCAGTGTGAGTCCCTACGAGCAGTACTTC; CDR3: CASSVSPYEQYF
size: -; V: TRBV19; D: -; J: TRBJ1-5; DNA: TGTGCCAGTACCCCGAGGCAGGGTTTCGATCAGCCCCAGCATTTT; CDR3: CASTPRQGFDQPQHF
size: -; V: TRBV24-1; D: -; J: TRBJ1-2; DNA: TGTGCCACCCAAGAAGACAGACCTGACTATGGCTACACCTTC; CDR3: CATQEDRPDYGYTF
size: once; V: TRBV3-1/TRBV3-2; D: TRBD1; J: TRBJ1-1; DNA: TGTGCCAGCAGCCTCAGACAGGGGTACACTGAAGCTTTCTTT; CDR3: CASSLRQGYTEAFF
size: -; V: TRBV11-2; D: TRBD1; J: TRBJ2-1; DNA: TGTGCCAGCAGCCTCCATCCCGGGACAGCTAATAGTGAGCAGTTCTTC; CDR3: CASSLHPGTANSEQFF
size: -; V: TRBV3-1/TRBV3-2; D: -; J: TRBJ1-5; DNA: TGTGCCAGCAGTCAGGCGGGAAACAATCAGCCCCAGCATTTT; CDR3: CASSQAGNNQPQHF
size: -; V: TRBV7-2; D: -; J: TRBJ1-2; DNA: TGTGCCAGCAGCTTAGTTTCGGGAGGCTCTTCAGCTTGGTATGGCTACACCTTC; CDR3: CASSLVSGGSSAWYGYTF
size: -; V: TRBV18; D: TRBD2; J: TRBJ2-7; DNA: TGTGCCAGCTCACCACAGGGGTGGGGGGGCTCCTACGAGCAGTACTTC; CDR3: CASSPQGWGGSYEQYF
size: -; V: TRBV15; D: TRBD2; J: TRBJ2-5; DNA: TGTGCCACCAGCAGAGGCATAGCGGGAAAGCAAGAGACCCAGTACTTC; CDR3: CATSRGIAGKQETQYF
size: -; V: TRBV28; D: -; J: TRBJ2-5; DNA: TGTGCCAGCAGTTTGGGCGAACAGAAGAACTTC; CDR3: CASSLGEQKNF
size: -; V: TRBV5-1; D: TRBD1; J: TRBJ2-3; DNA: TGCGCCAGCTCCCCCCGACCGGGACAGGGGGCTGATACGCAGTATTTT; CDR3: CASSPRPGQGADTQYF
size: -; V: TRBV5-1; D: TRBD1; J: TRBJ1-2; DNA: TGCGCCAGCAGCTTAACAGGGGACTATGGCTACACCTTC; CDR3: CASSLTGDYGYTF
size: once; V: TRBV4-1; D: -; J: TRBJ1-1; DNA: TGCGCCAGCAGCCAAGGGGGAGAGAACACTGAAGCTTTCTTT; CDR3: CASSQGGENTEAFF
size: -; V: TRBV2; D: TRBD1; J: TRBJ1-2; DNA: TGTGCCAGCAGTGACCGGGACAGGGCAGCCAATGGCTACACCTTC; CDR3: CASSDRDRAANGYTF
size: -; V: TRBV9; D: TRBD2; J: TRBJ2-1; DNA: TGTGCCAGCAGCGTAGACCCCCGTAGCGGGGGGGGCAATGAGCAGTTCTTC; CDR3: CASSVDPRSGGGNEQFF
size: -; V: TRBV7-2; D: TRBD2; J: TRBJ2-1; DNA: TGTGCCAGCAGCTTGAGGTCCTGGACTAGCGGGGGGGAAAATGAGCAGTTCTTC; CDR3: CASSLRSWTSGGENEQFF